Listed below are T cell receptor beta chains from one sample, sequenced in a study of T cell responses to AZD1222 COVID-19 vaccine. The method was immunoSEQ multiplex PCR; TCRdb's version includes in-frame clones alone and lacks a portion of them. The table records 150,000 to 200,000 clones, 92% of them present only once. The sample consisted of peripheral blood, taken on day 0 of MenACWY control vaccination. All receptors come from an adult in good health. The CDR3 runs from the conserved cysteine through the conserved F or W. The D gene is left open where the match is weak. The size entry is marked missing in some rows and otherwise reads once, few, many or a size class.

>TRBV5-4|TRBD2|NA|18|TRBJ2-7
TGTGCCAGCAGCGGGGAAGGGGCGGCGGCGGGAGTCGGCTACGAGCAGTACTTC
CASSGEGAAAGVGYEQYF
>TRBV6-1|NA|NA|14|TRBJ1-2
TGTGCCAGCAGTGAAGCCGGTCGGAACTATGGCTACACCTTC
CASSEAGRNYGYTF
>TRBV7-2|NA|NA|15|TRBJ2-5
TGTGCCAGCACCGGACCCCGGACAGCTCAGGAGACCCAGTACTTC
CASTGPRTAQETQYF
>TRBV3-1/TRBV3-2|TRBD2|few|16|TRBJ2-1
TGTGCCAGCAGCTATAGCGGGATTAGTTCCTACAATGAGCAGTTCTTC
CASSYSGISSYNEQFF
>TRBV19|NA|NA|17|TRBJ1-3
TGTGCCAGTACCTCCACCGTGGGGATAGGATCTGGAAACACCATATATTTT
CASTSTVGIGSGNTIYF
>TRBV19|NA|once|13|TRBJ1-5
TGTGCCAGTAGTCGGGCGGGAAATCAGCCCCAGCATTTT
CASSRAGNQPQHF
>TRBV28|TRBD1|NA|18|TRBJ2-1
TGTGCCAGCAGAAGTCCCGGGACAGGGGGGACAATCTACAATGAGCAGTTCTTC
CASRSPGTGGTIYNEQFF
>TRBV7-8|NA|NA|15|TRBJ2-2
TGTGCCAGCAGCTTCTCGGGGCCACTCACCGGGGAGCTGTTTTTT
CASSFSGPLTGELFF
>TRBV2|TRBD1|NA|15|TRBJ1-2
TGTGCCAGCAGTGAAAACAGGGGGCTTTCCTATGGCTACACCTTC
CASSENRGLSYGYTF
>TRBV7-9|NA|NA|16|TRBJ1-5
TGTGCCAGCAGCTTAGGGTCGGGAGGGGACAATCAGCCCCAGCATTTT
CASSLGSGGDNQPQHF
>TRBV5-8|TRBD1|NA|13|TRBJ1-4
TGTGCCAGCAGCTGGGGACAGAATGAAAAACTGTTTTTT
CASSWGQNEKLFF
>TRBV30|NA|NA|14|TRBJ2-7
TGTGCCTGGAGTGTAGGAGGGTCCCATCACGAGCAGTACTTC
CAWSVGGSHHEQYF
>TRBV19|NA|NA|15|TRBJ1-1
TGTGCCAGTAGTCTCAGGGAGGAGATGAACACTGAAGCTTTCTTT
CASSLREEMNTEAFF
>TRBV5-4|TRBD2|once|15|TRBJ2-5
TGTGCCAGCAGCTTGGTAGCGGGAGGGGGAGAGACCCAGTACTTC
CASSLVAGGGETQYF
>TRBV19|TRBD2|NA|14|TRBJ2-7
TGTGCCAGTAGCACCAGCGGGAGGGCCGGCGAGCAGTACTTC
CASSTSGRAGEQYF
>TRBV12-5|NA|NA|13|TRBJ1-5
TGTGCTAGTGGTTTAAGTAGCGGGCAGCCCCAGCATTTT
CASGLSSGQPQHF
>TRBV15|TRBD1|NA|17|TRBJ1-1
TGTGCCACCAGCAGAGTTTGGGGACAGGGGCTGAACACTGAAGCTTTCTTT
CATSRVWGQGLNTEAFF
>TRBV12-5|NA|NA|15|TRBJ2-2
TGTGCTAGTGGTTTGGTACAGGGAGACACCGGGGAGCTGTTTTTT
CASGLVQGDTGELFF
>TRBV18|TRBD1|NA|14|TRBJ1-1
TGTGCCAGCTCACCGGGGGACAGGATGGTAGGAGCTTTCTTT
CASSPGDRMVGAFF